What follows are 8 T cell receptor beta chains derived from one specimen sequenced in a study of blood T cell repertoires in COVID-19. The protocol was immunoSEQ multiplex PCR, while the TCRdb copy is restricted to in-frame clones and leaves out a portion. This table has about 69,000 clones, roughly 89% appearing once. The material sequenced was peripheral blood. These receptors were obtained from a man aged 45-65 years with acute or convalescent COVID-19.

V and J are TRBV11-2 and TRBJ2-1; 8 bases are a match to TRBD2. Per the germline V gene, CDR1 is SGHAT and CDR2 is FQNNGV. V gave up 6 bases and J gave up 6 bases; unmatched junction bases: 10. The CDR3 has 15 amino acids. DNA of the CDR3: TGTGCCAGCAGATACCTGGGACTAGGGAGCAATGAGCAGTTCTTC. Residues: CASRYLGLGSNEQFF.

V is TRBV7-9 and J is TRBJ1-4; TRBD1 matches at 7 bases. The CDR3 consists of 14 residues. CDR1 is SEHNR, CDR2 FQNEAQ, per germline (reference sequence). Trimming cost V 4 bases and J 5 bases; bases outside gene matches: 4. CDR3 sequence: CASSSGQYNEKLFF. The CDR3 DNA is TGTGCCAGCAGCTCGGGACAGTACAATGAAAAACTGTTTTTT.

The chain combines TRBV28 with TRBJ2-7; D might be TRBD2 (7 bases). The germline V gene has CDR1 MDHEN and CDR2 SYDVKM. V lost 4 bases, J lost 5 bases, and 24 bases lay in between. The CDR3 is made up of 17 amino acids. The CDR3 spells CASSSLGGGGEVDEQYF. The CDR3 region has the DNA TGTGCCAGCAGTTCCCTCGGGGGAGGGGGGGAGGTTGACGAGCAGTACTTC.

This clone was observed a single time. This CDR3 reads CASSKGLAETKNIQYF. CDR3 in DNA: TGTGCCAGCAGCAAAGGCCTAGCGGAGACCAAAAACATTCAGTACTTC. The genes are TRBV21-1 and TRBJ2-4; the table's D call TRBD2 went unverified against the DNA. TRBV21-1 is recorded as a pseudogene. This CDR3 region has 16 residues.

J is TRBJ2-7 and V is TRBV7-2, with 12 bases that match TRBD2. Per the germline V gene, CDR1 is SGHTA and CDR2 is FQGNSA. The CDR3 runs 15 residues. The ends lost 5 bases at V and 0 bases at J; junction bases unmatched: 2. CDR3 in DNA: TGTGCCAGCAGCACTAGCGGGAGGTACTCCTACGAGCAGTACTTC. Translating it yields CASSTSGRYSYEQYF.

V is TRBV9 and J is TRBJ1-1; D is undetermined. This CDR3 contains 11 residues. V lost 3 bases, J lost 4 bases, and 4 bases lay in between. Germline values: CDR1 SGDLS, CDR2 YYNGEE. This CDR3 reads CASSAGTEAFF. CDR3 in DNA: TGTGCCAGCAGCGCAGGCACTGAAGCTTTCTTT.

This rearrangement joins TRBV19 to TRBJ2-4; D may be TRBD2 (5 bases). Germline loops: CDR1 LNHDA, CDR2 SQIVND (reference sequence). This CDR3 spans 15 amino acids. V dropped 8 bases and J dropped 3 bases, with 17 bases sitting between them. The CDR3 DNA reads as TGTGCCAGTGGTTCATCGGACTTGGTCAAAAACATTCAGTACTTC. Translated: CASGSSDLVKNIQYF. Full variable domain (missing parts from reference TRBV19 and TRBJ2-4): DGGITQSPKYLFRKEGQNVTLSCEQNLNHDAMYWYRQDPGQGLRLIYYSQIVNDFQKGDIAEGYSVSREKKESFPLTVTSAQKNPTAFYLCASGSSDLVKNIQYFGAGTRLSVL.

V and J are TRBV10-3 and TRBJ2-3; D possibly corresponds to TRBD1 (6 bases). V was cut by 0 bases and J by 3 bases, with 13 bases left in between. There are 16 residues in the CDR3. Looked up from germline, CDR1 is ENHRY and CDR2 is SYGVKD. DNA for the CDR3: TGTGCCATCAGTGAGTCGGGGGCAGGGGTAACAGATACGCAGTATTTT. Its protein is CAISESGAGVTDTQYF.